Following are 31 T cell receptor beta chains from one sample sequenced in a study of T cells in Graves' hyperthyroidism and ophthalmopathy. From RNA transcripts, TCR beta CDR3 regions were amplified. The TCR CDR3 first-round RT-PCR relied on the HTBI primer set. Each CDR3 protein is one row after TCRdb ran MiXCR on the multiplex PCR reads. The top ten hold 5% to 6.5% of the sample, which has about 420,000 distinct CDR3 sequences, approximately 14% seen once. The sequencing input was blood. The source is a woman younger than 35 with Graves' hyperthyroidism.

Ten or more counts support this clonotype. The J gene is TRBJ2-1, the V gene TRBV20-1; 7 nucleotides line up with TRBD2. With V trimmed by 6 bases and J by 0 bases, 5 bases remained unmatched. CDR3 length: 14 residues. CDR1 is DFQATT and CDR2 is SNEGSKA in the germline V gene (reference sequence). CDR3 protein: CSARTSASYNEQFF. The DNA of the CDR3 is TGCAGTGCCCGTACTAGCGCCTCCTACAATGAGCAGTTCTTC.

The J gene is TRBJ1-2, the V gene TRBV7-6; D may be TRBD1 (6 bases). The CDR3 is 14 amino acids. The germline gives CDR1 SGHVS, CDR2 FNYEAQ. Trimming cost V 5 bases and J 8 bases, with 18 bases left between them. CDR3 nucleotide sequence: TGTGCCAGCAGCGCGCGACAGGCAGGGAGCGGCTACACCTTC. Translated: CASSARQAGSGYTF.

This clonotype was picked up many times. The chain is built from TRBV6-1 and TRBJ1-2, with D possibly matching TRBD1 (5 bases). V lost 7 bases and J 2 bases, leaving 11 bases between the germline ends. CDR1 MNHNS and CDR2 SASEGT come from the germline V gene. CDR3 length: 13 residues. The CDR3 nucleotides read TGTGCCAGCACCTCGGGGCGGAACTATGGCTACACCTTC. It codes for CASTSGRNYGYTF.

This clonotype was picked up one time. CDR3 loop: CAWSGGRTVYNEKLFF. DNA of the CDR3: TGTGCCTGGAGTGGAGGCCGGACGGTTTATAATGAAAAACTGTTTTTT. J is TRBJ1-4 and V is TRBV30; no reliable D call. Germline CDR1 and CDR2: GTSNPN and SVGIG (reference sequence). The CDR3 contains 16 residues. V dropped 1 base and J dropped 4 bases, with 16 bases sitting between them.

This clonotype appeared many times. V gene TRBV6-1 combines with J gene TRBJ2-5; 10 bases agree with TRBD1. The CDR3 runs 15 residues. Germline V lookup: CDR1 MNHNS, CDR2 SASEGT. Unmatched junction bases numbered 6, after V lost 0 bases and J lost 8 bases. In DNA form, the CDR3 reads TGTGCCAGCAGTGAAGCCCTGAGACAGGGGGCTACCCAGTACTTC. Translation: CASSEALRQGATQYF.

This clonotype was detected ten times or more. Written as DNA, the CDR3 is TGTGCCAGCAGCCCGCCCGGAGGGGAGAGCAATCAGCCCCAGCATTTT. Amino acids: CASSPPGGESNQPQHF. This chain joins TRBV28 and TRBJ1-5; D possibly corresponds to TRBD1 (5 bases). The germline V gene encodes CDR1 MDHEN and CDR2 SYDVKM. The CDR3 runs 16 residues. V lost 6 bases to trimming and J lost 1 base, with 16 bases between them.

This clonotype was observed a few times. This chain links TRBV28 with TRBJ1-1; TRBD1 matches at 8 bases. Unmatched junction bases numbered 9, after V lost 7 bases and J lost 5 bases. Germline assignment: CDR1 MDHEN and CDR2 SYDVKM. There are 14 residues in the CDR3. The CDR3 region is CASTISGGFTEAFF. CDR3 nucleotide sequence: TGTGCCAGCACTATATCAGGGGGCTTTACTGAAGCTTTCTTT.

This clonotype showed up many times. The V gene is TRBV7-2, the J gene TRBJ2-3; no clear D gene. Trimming stripped 3 bases from V and 3 bases from J, with 7 bases between. Germline CDR1 reads SGHTA; CDR2 reads FQGNSA. This CDR3 spans 13 amino acids. The CDR3 reads CASSFGGTDTQYF. The CDR3 nucleotides read TGTGCCAGCAGCTTCGGTGGAACAGATACGCAGTATTTT.

This clonotype showed up just a few times. This chain uses TRBV5-4 with TRBJ2-1; D perhaps matches TRBD2 (6 bases). The CDR3 totals 18 residues. CDR1 and CDR2 from the germline V gene are SGHNT and YYREEE (reference sequence). V lost 5 bases and J 4 bases, leaving 25 bases between the germline ends. CDR3: CASRQGMGGVESYNEQFF. DNA of the CDR3: TGTGCCAGCAGGCAGGGAATGGGGGGAGTAGAGTCTTACAATGAGCAGTTCTTC.

This clonotype was picked up many times. The chain couples TRBV10-3 to TRBJ2-6; D is unresolved. The CDR3 is made up of 17 amino acids. From germline, CDR1 is ENHRY and CDR2 SYGVKD. Trimming took 0 bases from V and 0 from J, leaving 9 bases between them. The CDR3 reads CAISESGFSSGANVLTF. CDR3 DNA sequence: TGTGCCATCAGTGAGTCGGGCTTCAGCTCTGGGGCCAACGTCCTGACTTTC.

This clonotype was seen many times. The V call is TRBV11-2, the J call TRBJ1-2; TRBD1 aligns across 8 bases. The V gene's germline CDR1 is SGHAT and CDR2 FQNNGV. This CDR3 region has 13 residues. The V and J ends lost 5 bases and 3 bases, in that order; junction bases with no gene match: 2. DNA for the CDR3: TGTGCCAGCAGCGCGGACAGGGACTATGGCTACACCTTC. This encodes CASSADRDYGYTF.

This clonotype was picked up many times. This rearrangement joins TRBV11-2 to TRBJ2-1; weak D call: TRBD1 (5 bases). This CDR3 region has 13 residues. Germline V lookup: CDR1 SGHAT, CDR2 FQNNGV. V was clipped by 4 bases and J by 6 bases, with 10 bases between them. CDR3 bases: TGTGCCAGCAGCTCGTCAGGGATCAATGAGCAGTTCTTC. Its protein product is CASSSSGINEQFF. The entire variable domain, with the rest obtained from reference TRBV11-2 and TRBJ2-1, is as follows: EAGVAQSPRYKIIEKRQSVAFWCNPISGHATLYWYQQILGQGPKLLIQFQNNGVVDDSQLPKDRFSAERLKGVDSTLKIQPAKLEDSAVYLCASSSSGINEQFFGPGTRLTVL.

The table lists this clonotype with a few counts. V is TRBV6-1 and J is TRBJ2-3; D possibly corresponds to TRBD1 (5 bases). Germline V CDR1 and CDR2: MNHNS, SASEGT. V lost 6 bases to trimming and J lost 0 bases, with 13 bases between them. The CDR3 covers 15 residues. CDR3 loop: CASRIGRASTDTQYF. The CDR3 bases are TGTGCCAGCAGGATAGGCAGGGCTAGCACAGATACGCAGTATTTT.

This clonotype was recorded at least ten times. The chain has TRBV6-1 and TRBJ2-1, with a weak D call TRBD1 (7 bases). Germline CDR1 reads MNHNS; CDR2 reads SASEGT. The CDR3 is made up of 19 amino acids. Trimming took 5 bases from V and 0 from J, leaving 23 bases between them. As DNA, the CDR3 is TGTGCCAGCAGTTATCGCGGGACAGAGACTTCGAGCTCCTACAATGAGCAGTTCTTC. It is translated as CASSYRGTETSSSYNEQFF.

In its sample, this clonotype was seen a few times. The chain has TRBV7-2 and TRBJ2-5; maybe TRBD1 (5 bases). Trimming stripped 5 bases from V and 0 bases from J, with 13 bases between. The CDR3 length is 15 residues. Germline V gives CDR1 SGHTA, CDR2 FQGNSA. CDR3 region: CASSAGLLYQETQYF. In nucleotides, the CDR3 is TGTGCCAGCAGCGCAGGGCTCTTGTACCAAGAGACCCAGTACTTC.

The chain has TRBV6-5 and TRBJ1-2; the D is unclear. CDR3 size: 15 residues. V lost 0 bases and J lost 0, with 8 bases in between. In germline, CDR1 is MNHEY, CDR2 SVGAGI. The CDR3 region has the DNA TGTGCCAGCAGTTACTCGGCAGCTTCTAACTATGGCTACACCTTC. Amino acid sequence: CASSYSAASNYGYTF.

This clonotype has ten or more counts. V usage is TRBV28 and J usage is TRBJ1-2; maybe TRBD1 (5 bases). CDR1 is MDHEN and CDR2 is SYDVKM in the germline V gene. The CDR3 runs 15 residues. Trimming stripped 3 bases from V and 4 bases from J, with 15 bases between. The CDR3 region is CASSLGELRRYGYTF. CDR3 DNA sequence: TGTGCCAGCAGTTTGGGGGAGTTACGCCGCTATGGCTACACCTTC.

This clonotype appeared many times. The chain couples TRBV6-4 to TRBJ2-2; 10 bases match TRBD2. The CDR3 loop spans 15 amino acids. With V trimmed by 4 bases and J by 1 base, 0 bases remained unmatched. The germline CDR1 and CDR2 sequences are MRHNA and SNTAGT. The CDR3, as DNA: TGTGCCAGCAGTGGGACTAGCGGGAACACCGGGGAGCTGTTTTTT. It translates to CASSGTSGNTGELFF.

This clonotype has ten or more counts. V gene TRBV7-9 combines with J gene TRBJ1-1; 7 bases fit TRBD1. V lost 4 bases, J lost 0 bases, and 11 bases stayed unmatched. CDR3 length: 17 residues. From germline, CDR1 is SEHNR and CDR2 FQNEAQ (reference sequence). CDR3 in amino acids: CASSSLYRTGLNTEAFF. The CDR3 DNA follows: TGTGCCAGCAGCTCTTTGTATAGGACAGGCCTGAACACTGAAGCTTTCTTT.

A remark on this clonotype: This clone may be a read error of a much larger clone one base away. The V call is TRBV11-3, the J call TRBJ2-1; D gene unclear. The CDR3 spans 12 residues. V gave up 0 bases and J gave up 5 bases, with 2 bases separating them. The germline CDR1 and CDR2 sequences are SGHNT and YENEEA. CDR3 bases: TGTGCCAGCAGCTTAGAGAACAATGAGCAGTTCTTC. Amino acid sequence: CASSLENNEQFF.

This clonotype appeared a few times. The chain recombines TRBV7-3 with TRBJ2-3, with 7 bases aligning to TRBD1. The CDR3 runs 14 residues. CDR1 is SGHTA and CDR2 is FQGTGA in the germline V gene. Losses at the gene ends were 4 bases for V and 1 base for J; bases not matched to a gene: 2. CDR3 DNA sequence: TGTGCCAGCAGCTACAGGGGTGGCACAGATACGCAGTATTTT. Its protein product is CASSYRGGTDTQYF.

This clonotype came up a few times. The CDR3 here is CSVGALGNTGELFF. CDR3 DNA sequence: TGCAGCGTTGGTGCTCTCGGGAACACCGGGGAGCTGTTTTTT. J is TRBJ2-2 and V is TRBV29-1; D is unresolved. V lost 4 bases, J lost 1 base, and 10 bases lay in between. The CDR3 loop spans 14 amino acids. CDR1 is SQVTM and CDR2 is ANQGSEA in the germline V gene.

This clonotype was counted many times. The chain employs TRBV10-3 and TRBJ1-1; D unclear. Trimming stripped 4 bases from V and 1 base from J, with 7 bases between. The CDR3 has 13 residues. The germline V gene encodes CDR1 ENHRY and CDR2 SYGVKD. The CDR3 is CAISAEQNTEAFF. In DNA, the CDR3 is TGTGCCATCAGTGCCGAGCAGAACACTGAAGCTTTCTTT.

In its sample, this clonotype was seen many times. V and J are TRBV5-1 and TRBJ1-1; no clear D gene. V was cut by 4 bases and J by 0 bases, with 10 bases left in between. This CDR3 has 14 residues. Germline-derived CDR1 and CDR2 are SGHRS and YFSETQ. The CDR3 here is CASSARTVNTEAFF. CDR3 DNA sequence: TGCGCCAGCAGCGCCCGGACGGTGAACACTGAAGCTTTCTTT.

This clonotype was detected ten times or more. The CDR3 loop reads CASRRQLAGGPGNEQFF. The CDR3 DNA is TGTGCCAGCAGACGCCAACTAGCGGGAGGGCCTGGCAATGAGCAGTTCTTC. The chain carries TRBV27 and TRBJ2-1, with 13 bases fitting TRBD2. Trimming at V came to 6 bases and at J to 6 bases, leaving 11 bases not matched to a gene. CDR1 is MNHEY, CDR2 SMNVEV, per germline (reference sequence). The CDR3 runs 17 residues.

This clonotype was detected many times. This chain connects TRBV12-3 or TRBV12-4 to TRBJ1-2; 7 nucleotides align to TRBD1. The CDR3 covers 14 residues. Unmatched junction bases numbered 6, after V lost 5 bases and J lost 3 bases. The CDR3, as DNA: TGTGCCAGCAGTGTAAGACAGGGTTACTATGGCTACACCTTC. Amino acids: CASSVRQGYYGYTF.

This sequence joins TRBV19 and TRBJ2-1; TRBD2 matches 14 bases. After removal of 3 bases from V and 4 bases from J, the junction contained 8 bases not matched to a gene. The germline gives CDR1 LNHDA, CDR2 SQIVND (reference sequence). This CDR3 has 18 amino acids. The CDR3 is CASSMGGLAGAQYNEQFF. In nucleotides, the CDR3 is TGTGCCAGTAGTATGGGGGGACTAGCGGGAGCTCAATACAATGAGCAGTTCTTC.

This chain joins TRBV11-2 and TRBJ2-5; D is ambiguous. This CDR3 spans 16 amino acids. CDR1 is SGHAT, CDR2 FQNNGV, per germline. V lost 1 base and J lost 2, with 14 bases in between. This CDR3 reads CASSLASSGWQETQYF. The CDR3 DNA reads TGTGCCAGCAGCTTAGCTTCCTCGGGTTGGCAAGAGACCCAGTACTTC.

Regarding this clonotype: An end of the junction differs from the germline gene, which may be a read error. This rearrangement joins TRBV7-2 to TRBJ2-7, with TRBD2 as a possible D gene (5 bases). The CDR3 spans 15 residues. CDR1 is SGHTA and CDR2 is FQGNSA in the germline V gene. DNA of the CDR3: TGTGTCAGCAGCTTAGGGAGAATCGGGGCCTACGAGCAGTACTTC. Its translation is CVSSLGRIGAYEQYF. The full variable domain, with the rest looked up from reference TRBV7-2 and TRBJ2-7, is GAGVSQSPSNKVTEKGKDVELRCDPISGHTALYWYRQSLGQGLEFLIYFQGNSAPDKSGLPSDRFSAERTGGSVSTLTIQRTQQEDSAVYLCVSSLGRIGAYEQYFGPGTRLTVT.

This clonotype was seen at least ten times. The rearrangement uses TRBV12-3 or TRBV12-4 and TRBJ2-3, with a tentative D call TRBD1 (7 bases). Deletions cut 1 base from V and 0 bases from J, with 17 bases between. This CDR3 comprises 18 residues. The DNA for the CDR3 is TGTGCCAGCAGTTTAGAAGTTGGAGGGGGCTTTAGCACAGATACGCAGTATTTT. This codes for CASSLEVGGGFSTDTQYF.

At least ten counts were recorded for this clonotype. V is TRBV6-1 and J is TRBJ1-1, with no clear D. Germline-derived CDR1 and CDR2 are MNHNS and SASEGT. Trimming removed 8 bases from V and 1 base from J, with 8 bases in between. The CDR3 spans 12 residues. Here the CDR3 DNA reads TGTGCCAGCCACTCCGGGAACACTGAAGCTTTCTTT. Translation gives CASHSGNTEAFF.